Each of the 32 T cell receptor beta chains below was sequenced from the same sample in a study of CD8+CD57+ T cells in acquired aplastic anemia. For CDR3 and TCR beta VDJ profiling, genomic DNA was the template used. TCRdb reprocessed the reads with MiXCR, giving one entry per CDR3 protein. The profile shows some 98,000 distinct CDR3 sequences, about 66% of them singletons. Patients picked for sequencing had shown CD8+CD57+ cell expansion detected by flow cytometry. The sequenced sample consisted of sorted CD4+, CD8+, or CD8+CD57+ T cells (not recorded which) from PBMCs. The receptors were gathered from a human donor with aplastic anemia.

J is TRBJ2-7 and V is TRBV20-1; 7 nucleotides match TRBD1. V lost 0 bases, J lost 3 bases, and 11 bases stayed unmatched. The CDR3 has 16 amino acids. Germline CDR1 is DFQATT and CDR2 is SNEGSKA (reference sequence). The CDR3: CSARDSVGQVSYEQYF. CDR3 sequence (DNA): TGCAGTGCTAGAGATTCTGTCGGACAGGTCAGCTACGAGCAGTACTTC.

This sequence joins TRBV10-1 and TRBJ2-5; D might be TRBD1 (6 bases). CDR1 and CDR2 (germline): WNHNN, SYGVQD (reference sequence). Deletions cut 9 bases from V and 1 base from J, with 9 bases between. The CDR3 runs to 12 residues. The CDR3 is CARTDSQETQYF. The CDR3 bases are TGCGCCAGGACGGACAGCCAAGAGACCCAGTACTTC.

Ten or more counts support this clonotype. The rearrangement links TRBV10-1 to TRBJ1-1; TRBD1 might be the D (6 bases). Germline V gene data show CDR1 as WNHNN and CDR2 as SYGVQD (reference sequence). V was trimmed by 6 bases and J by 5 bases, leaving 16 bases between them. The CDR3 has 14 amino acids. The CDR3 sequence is CASSRNRDGTEAFF. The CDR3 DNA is TGCGCCAGCAGCAGAAACAGGGATGGGACTGAAGCTTTCTTT.

The CDR3 DNA is TGTGCCAGCAGCATCAGACTAGCGGGGGGCGAGCAGTACTTC. Translating it yields CASSIRLAGGEQYF. The rearrangement joins TRBV7-2 to TRBJ2-7, with 13 nucleotides matching TRBD2. V was pared by 5 bases and J by 6 bases, with 4 bases of the junction left unmatched. CDR1 and CDR2 (germline): SGHTA, FQGNSA. This CDR3 is built from 14 residues.

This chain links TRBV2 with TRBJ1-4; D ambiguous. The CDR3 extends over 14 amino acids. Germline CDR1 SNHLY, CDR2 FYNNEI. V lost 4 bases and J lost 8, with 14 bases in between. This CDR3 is CASSGTQKNEKLFF. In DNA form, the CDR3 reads TGTGCCAGCAGTGGAACTCAGAAGAACGAAAAACTGTTTTTT.

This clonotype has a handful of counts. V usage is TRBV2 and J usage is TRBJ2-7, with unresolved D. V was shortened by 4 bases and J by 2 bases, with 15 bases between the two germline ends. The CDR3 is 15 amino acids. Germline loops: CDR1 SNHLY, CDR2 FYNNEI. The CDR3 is CASSVIKGRTYEQYF. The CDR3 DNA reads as TGTGCCAGCAGTGTGATAAAAGGCAGGACCTACGAGCAGTACTTC.

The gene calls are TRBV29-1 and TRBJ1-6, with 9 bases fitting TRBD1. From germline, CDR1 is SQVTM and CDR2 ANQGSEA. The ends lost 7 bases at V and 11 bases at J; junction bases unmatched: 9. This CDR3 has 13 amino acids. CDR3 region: CSGPGTGNAPLHF. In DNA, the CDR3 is TGCAGCGGCCCCGGGACAGGGAATGCACCCCTCCACTTT.

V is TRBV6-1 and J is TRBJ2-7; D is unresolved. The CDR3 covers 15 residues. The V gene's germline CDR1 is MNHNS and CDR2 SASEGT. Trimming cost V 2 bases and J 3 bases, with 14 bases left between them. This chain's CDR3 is CASSELRQFNYEQYF. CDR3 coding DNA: TGTGCCAGCAGTGAATTGCGGCAATTCAACTACGAGCAGTACTTC.

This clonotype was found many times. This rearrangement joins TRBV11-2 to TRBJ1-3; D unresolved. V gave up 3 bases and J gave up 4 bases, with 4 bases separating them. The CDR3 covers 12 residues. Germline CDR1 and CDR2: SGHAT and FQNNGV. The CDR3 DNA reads TGTGCCAGCAGCTTTCGGGGAAACACCATATATTTT. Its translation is CASSFRGNTIYF.

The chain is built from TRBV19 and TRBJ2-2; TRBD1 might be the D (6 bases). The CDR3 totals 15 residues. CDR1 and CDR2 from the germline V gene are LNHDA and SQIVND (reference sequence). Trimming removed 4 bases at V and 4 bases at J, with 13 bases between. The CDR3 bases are TGTGCCAGTAGTAATACAGGGATGGTCACCGGGGAGCTGTTTTTT. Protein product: CASSNTGMVTGELFF.

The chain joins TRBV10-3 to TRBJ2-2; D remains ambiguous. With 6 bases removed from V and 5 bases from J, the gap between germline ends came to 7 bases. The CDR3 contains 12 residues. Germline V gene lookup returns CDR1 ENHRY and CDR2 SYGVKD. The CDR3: CAIRTSTGELFF. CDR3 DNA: TGTGCCATCAGGACATCAACCGGGGAGCTGTTTTTT.

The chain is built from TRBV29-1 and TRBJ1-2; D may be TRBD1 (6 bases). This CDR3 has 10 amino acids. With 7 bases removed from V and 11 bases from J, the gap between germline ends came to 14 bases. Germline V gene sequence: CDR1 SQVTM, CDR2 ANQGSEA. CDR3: CSAITGIYTF. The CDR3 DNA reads TGCAGCGCGATAACAGGGATTTACACCTTC. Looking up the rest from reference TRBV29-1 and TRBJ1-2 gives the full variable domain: SAVISQKPSRDICQRGTSLTIQCQVDSQVTMMFWYRQQPGQSLTLIATANQGSEATYESGFVIDKFPISRPNLTFSTLTVSNMSPEDSSIYLCSAITGIYTFGSGTRLTVV.

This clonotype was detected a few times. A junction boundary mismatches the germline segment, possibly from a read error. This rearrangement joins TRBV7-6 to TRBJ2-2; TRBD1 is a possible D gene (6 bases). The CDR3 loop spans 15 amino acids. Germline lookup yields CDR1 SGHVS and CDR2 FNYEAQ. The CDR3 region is CASSLAGANTGELFF. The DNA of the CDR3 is TGTGCCAGCAGCTTAGCGGGGGCCAACACCGGGGAGCTGTTTTTC.

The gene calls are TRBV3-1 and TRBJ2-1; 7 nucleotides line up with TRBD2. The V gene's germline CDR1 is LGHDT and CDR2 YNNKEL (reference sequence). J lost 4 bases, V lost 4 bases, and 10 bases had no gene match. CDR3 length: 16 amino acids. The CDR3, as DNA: TGTGCCAGCAGCCGAGGGGAAGGGACTACGTACAATGAGCAGTTCTTC. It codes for CASSRGEGTTYNEQFF.

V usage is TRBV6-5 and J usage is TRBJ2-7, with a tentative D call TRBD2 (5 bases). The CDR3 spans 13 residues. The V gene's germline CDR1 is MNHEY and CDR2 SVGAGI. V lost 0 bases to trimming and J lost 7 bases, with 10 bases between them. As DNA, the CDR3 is TGTGCCAGCAGTTACTCGGGCTGGGAGGAGCAGTACTTC. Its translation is CASSYSGWEEQYF.

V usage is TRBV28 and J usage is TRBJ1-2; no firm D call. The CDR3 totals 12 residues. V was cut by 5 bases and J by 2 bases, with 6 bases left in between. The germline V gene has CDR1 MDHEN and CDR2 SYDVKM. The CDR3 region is CASSPPNYGYTF. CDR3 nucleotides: TGTGCCAGCAGTCCACCAAACTATGGCTACACCTTC.

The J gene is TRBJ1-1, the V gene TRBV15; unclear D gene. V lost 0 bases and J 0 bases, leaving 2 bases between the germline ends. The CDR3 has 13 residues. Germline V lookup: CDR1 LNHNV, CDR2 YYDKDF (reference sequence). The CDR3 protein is CATSRDMNTEAFF. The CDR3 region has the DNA TGTGCCACCAGCAGAGATATGAACACTGAAGCTTTCTTT.

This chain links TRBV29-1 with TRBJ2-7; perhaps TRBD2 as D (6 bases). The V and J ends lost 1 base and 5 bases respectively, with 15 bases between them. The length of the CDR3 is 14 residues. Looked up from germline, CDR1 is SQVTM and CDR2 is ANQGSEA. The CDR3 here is CSVEGLGGSDEQYF. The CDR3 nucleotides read TGCAGCGTTGAAGGCCTAGGAGGGAGTGACGAGCAGTACTTC.

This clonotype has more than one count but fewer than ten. The DNA of the CDR3 is TGTGCCAGCAGTGATACGAGGGCCTACGAGCAGTACTTC. Translation gives CASSDTRAYEQYF. V usage is TRBV2 and J usage is TRBJ2-7, with a possible D match to TRBD2 (5 bases). The germline CDR1 and CDR2 sequences are SNHLY and FYNNEI. The CDR3 is 13 residues long. V was pared by 3 bases and J by 2 bases, with 8 bases between.

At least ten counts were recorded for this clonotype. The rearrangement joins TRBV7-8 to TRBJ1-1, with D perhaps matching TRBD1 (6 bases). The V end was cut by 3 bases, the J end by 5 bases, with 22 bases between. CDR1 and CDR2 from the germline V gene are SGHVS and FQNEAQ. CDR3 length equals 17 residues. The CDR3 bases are TGTGCCAGCAGCTTTAGGCGTACGGGCAGGGGAAAAACTGAAGCTTTCTTT. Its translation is CASSFRRTGRGKTEAFF.

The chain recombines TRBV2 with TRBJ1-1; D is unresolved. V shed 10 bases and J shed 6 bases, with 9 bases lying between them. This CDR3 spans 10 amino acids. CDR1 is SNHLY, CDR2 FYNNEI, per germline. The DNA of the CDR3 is TGTGCCAACGCCCGATCTGAAGCTTTCTTT. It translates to CANARSEAFF.

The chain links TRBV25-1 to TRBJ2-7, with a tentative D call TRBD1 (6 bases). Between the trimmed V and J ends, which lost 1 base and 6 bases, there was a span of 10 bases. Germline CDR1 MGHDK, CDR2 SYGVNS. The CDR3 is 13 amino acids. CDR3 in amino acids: CASSELGGSEQYF. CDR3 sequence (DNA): TGTGCCAGCAGTGAATTAGGGGGAAGCGAGCAGTACTTC.

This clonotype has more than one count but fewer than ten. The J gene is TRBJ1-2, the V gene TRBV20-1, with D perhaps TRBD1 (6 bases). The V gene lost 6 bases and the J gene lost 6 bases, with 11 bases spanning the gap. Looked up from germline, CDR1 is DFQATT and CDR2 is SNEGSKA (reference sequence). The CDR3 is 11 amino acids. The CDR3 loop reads CSARTEDGYTF. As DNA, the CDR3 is TGCAGTGCGCGGACAGAAGATGGCTACACCTTC.

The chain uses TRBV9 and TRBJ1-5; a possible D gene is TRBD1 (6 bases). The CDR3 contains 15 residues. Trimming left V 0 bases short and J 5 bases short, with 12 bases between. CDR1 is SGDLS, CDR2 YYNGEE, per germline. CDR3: CASSVGRGADQPQHF. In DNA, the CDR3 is TGTGCCAGCAGCGTAGGGCGGGGGGCCGATCAGCCCCAGCATTTT.

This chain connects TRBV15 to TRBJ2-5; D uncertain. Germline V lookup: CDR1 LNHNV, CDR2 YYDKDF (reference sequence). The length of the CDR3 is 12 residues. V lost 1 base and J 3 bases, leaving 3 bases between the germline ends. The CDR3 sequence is CATSRAKETQYF. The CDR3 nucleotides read TGTGCCACCAGCAGAGCGAAAGAGACCCAGTACTTC.

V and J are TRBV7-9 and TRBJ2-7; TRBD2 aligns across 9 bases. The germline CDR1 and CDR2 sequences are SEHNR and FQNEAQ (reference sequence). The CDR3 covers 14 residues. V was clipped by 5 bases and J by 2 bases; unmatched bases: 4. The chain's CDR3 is CASSISGGTYEQYF. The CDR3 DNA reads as TGTGCCAGCAGCATTAGCGGGGGAACCTACGAGCAGTACTTC.

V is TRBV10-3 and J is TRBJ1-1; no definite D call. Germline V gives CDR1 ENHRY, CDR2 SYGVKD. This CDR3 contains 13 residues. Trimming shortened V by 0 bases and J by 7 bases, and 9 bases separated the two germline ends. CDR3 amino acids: CAISESQFFEAFF. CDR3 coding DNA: TGTGCCATCAGTGAGTCCCAGTTCTTTGAAGCTTTCTTT.

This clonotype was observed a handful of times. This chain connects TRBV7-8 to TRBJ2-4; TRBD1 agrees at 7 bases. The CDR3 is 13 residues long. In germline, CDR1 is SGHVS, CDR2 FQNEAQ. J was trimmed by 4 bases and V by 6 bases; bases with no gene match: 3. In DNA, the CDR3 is TGTGCCAGCAGAGGGACAGTAAAAAACATTCAGTACTTC. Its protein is CASRGTVKNIQYF.

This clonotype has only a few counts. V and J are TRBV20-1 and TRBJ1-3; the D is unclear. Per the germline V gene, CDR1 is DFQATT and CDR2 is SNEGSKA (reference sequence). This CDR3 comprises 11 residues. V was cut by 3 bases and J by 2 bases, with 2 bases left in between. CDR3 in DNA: TGCAGTGCTAGTACTGGAAACACCATATATTTT. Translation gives CSASTGNTIYF.

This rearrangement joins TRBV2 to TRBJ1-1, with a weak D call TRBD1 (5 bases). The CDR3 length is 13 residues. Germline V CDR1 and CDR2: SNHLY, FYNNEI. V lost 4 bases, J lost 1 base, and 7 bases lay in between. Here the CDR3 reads CASSVGANTEAFF. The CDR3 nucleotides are TGTGCCAGCAGTGTAGGGGCGAACACTGAAGCTTTCTTT. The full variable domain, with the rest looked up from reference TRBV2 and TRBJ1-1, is EPEVTQTPSHQVTQMGQEVILRCVPISNHLYFYWYRQILGQKVEFLVSFYNNEISEKSEIFDDQFSVERPDGSNFTLKIRSTKLEDSAMYFCASSVGANTEAFFGQGTRLTVV.

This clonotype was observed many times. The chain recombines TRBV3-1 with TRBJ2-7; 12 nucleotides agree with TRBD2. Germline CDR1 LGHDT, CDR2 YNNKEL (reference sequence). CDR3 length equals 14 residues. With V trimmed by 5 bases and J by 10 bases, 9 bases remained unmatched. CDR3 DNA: TGTGCCAGCAGCGATCGGACTAGCGGGGTCCGACAGTACTTC. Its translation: CASSDRTSGVRQYF.

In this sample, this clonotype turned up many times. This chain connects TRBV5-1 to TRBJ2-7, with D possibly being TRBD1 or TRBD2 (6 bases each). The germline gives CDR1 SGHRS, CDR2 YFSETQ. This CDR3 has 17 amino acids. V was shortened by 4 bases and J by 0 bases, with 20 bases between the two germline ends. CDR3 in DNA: TGCGCCAGCAGCGCGCAGGGTGGGGGGCTTAGCTCCTACGAGCAGTACTTC. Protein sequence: CASSAQGGGLSSYEQYF. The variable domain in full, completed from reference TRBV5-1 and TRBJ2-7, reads KAGVTQTPRYLIKTRGQQVTLSCSPISGHRSVSWYQQTPGQGLQFLFEYFSETQRNKGNFPGRFSGRQFSNSRSEMNVSTLELGDSALYLCASSAQGGGLSSYEQYFGPGTRLTVT.